The 26 T cell receptor beta chains reported below all come from one sample, sequenced in a study of technical replicates of blood from four donors. Using immunoSEQ multiplex PCR, the repertoire was profiled, and TCRdb retains in-frame clones only, with some absent. The sample yields tens of thousands of clones, nearly 95% seen once. Source material: PBMCs. Receptor source: a human donor in good health. Some clones in this sample may be carry-over from other donors' samples.

The chain recombines TRBV10-3 with TRBJ1-4; TRBD1 matches at 7 bases. Per germline, CDR1 ENHRY and CDR2 SYGVKD. The trim removed 0 bases at V and 8 bases at J, leaving 6 bases unmatched. The CDR3 sequence is 15 residues long. The CDR3 protein is CAISESRGRQEKLFF. The CDR3 nucleotides read TGTGCCATCAGTGAGTCGAGGGGGCGGCAAGAAAAACTGTTTTTT.

The V call is TRBV5-1, the J call TRBJ2-1, with TRBD2 matching 10 bases. The trim removed 3 bases at V and 9 bases at J, leaving 9 bases unmatched. Germline CDR1 SGHRS, CDR2 YFSETQ. The CDR3 extends over 15 amino acids. In DNA form, the CDR3 reads TGCGCCAGCAGCTGGGGTCTAGCGGGGGAGAGTGAGCAGTTCTTC. Protein product: CASSWGLAGESEQFF.

The V and J genes are TRBV6-1 and TRBJ1-5; D is uncertain. Trimming took 6 bases from V and 6 from J, leaving 15 bases between them. CDR3 length equals 14 residues. Germline CDR1 reads MNHNS; CDR2 reads SASEGT. CDR3 sequence (DNA): TGTGCCAGCAGAAGGGAGATAGGCCTTCAGCCCCAGCATTTT. Translating it yields CASRREIGLQPQHF.

The V gene is TRBV30, the J gene TRBJ2-1; TRBD2 might be the D (6 bases). This CDR3 comprises 14 residues. Germline V gives CDR1 GTSNPN, CDR2 SVGIG (reference sequence). This CDR3 is CAIDTSYSYNEQFF. CDR3 nucleotide sequence: TGTGCTATAGATACTAGCTACTCCTACAATGAGCAGTTCTTC. The entire variable domain, with the rest obtained from reference TRBV30 and TRBJ2-1, is as follows: SQTIHQWPATLVQPVGSPLSLECTVEGTSNPNLYWYRQAAGRGLQLLFYSVGIGQISSEVPQNLSASRPQDRQFILSSKKLLLSDSGFYLCAIDTSYSYNEQFFGPGTRLTVL.

The rearrangement joins TRBV11-2 to TRBJ2-7; D call uncertain. In germline, CDR1 is SGHAT, CDR2 FQNNGV. This CDR3 contains 15 residues. Trimming pared 5 bases from V and 2 bases from J, leaving 16 bases between. Written as DNA, the CDR3 is TGTGCCAGCAGCCCGATGACTGCAACCACCTACGAGCAGTACTTC. Protein: CASSPMTATTYEQYF.

The chain carries TRBV6-5 and TRBJ2-1, with 7 bases identical to TRBD1. The V gene end was trimmed by 6 bases and the J gene end by 5 bases; junction bases not matched to a gene: 10. Germline CDR1 MNHEY, CDR2 SVGAGI. This CDR3 region has 15 residues. The DNA for the CDR3 is TGTGCCAGCAGCCTGACAGGGACGGGGCACAATGAGCAGTTCTTC. Amino acids: CASSLTGTGHNEQFF.

Only one count was recorded for this clone. Written as DNA, the CDR3 is TGTGCCAGCAGACCCACAGGGTGGGATGGCTACACCTTC. Protein sequence: CASRPTGWDGYTF. The V call is TRBV14, the J call TRBJ1-2; maybe TRBD1 (6 bases). V shed 6 bases and J shed 6 bases, with 14 bases lying between them. The CDR3 has 13 amino acids. Germline V lookup: CDR1 SGHDN, CDR2 FVKESK.

The DNA of the CDR3 is TGTGCCAGCAGTTACCAGACAGGGCCCAACTATGGCTACACCTTC. This sequence encodes CASSYQTGPNYGYTF. This chain links TRBV6-5 with TRBJ1-2, with 7 positions matching TRBD1. Germline CDR1 reads MNHEY; CDR2 reads SVGAGI. The CDR3 has 15 amino acids. J lost 2 bases, V lost 2 bases, and 5 bases had no gene match.

The V and J genes are TRBV7-6 and TRBJ2-1, with D perhaps TRBD2 (5 bases). V lost 6 bases, J lost 6 bases, and 15 bases lay in between. The CDR3 runs 14 residues. Germline V gene data show CDR1 as SGHVS and CDR2 as FNYEAQ. CDR3 in amino acids: CASSDPRRANEQFF. The CDR3 DNA sequence: TGTGCCAGCAGTGATCCCCGGCGGGCCAATGAGCAGTTCTTC.

V usage is TRBV28 and J usage is TRBJ1-6; a possible D gene is TRBD1 (5 bases). V was shortened by 4 bases and J by 9 bases, with 7 bases between the two germline ends. CDR3 length: 12 amino acids. Germline CDR1 reads MDHEN; CDR2 reads SYDVKM. The CDR3 region is CASSSGRSPLHF. CDR3 sequence (DNA): TGTGCCAGCAGTTCAGGGCGTTCACCCCTCCACTTT. The whole variable domain, filled in from reference TRBV28 and TRBJ1-6, reads DVKVTQSSRYLVKRTGEKVFLECVQDMDHENMFWYRQDPGLGLRLIYFSYDVKMKEKGDIPEGYSVSREKKERFSLILESASTNQTSMYLCASSSGRSPLHFGNGTRLTVT.

The genes are TRBV15 and TRBJ1-4; 7 bases agree with TRBD1. CDR1 is LNHNV, CDR2 YYDKDF, per germline (reference sequence). Germline trimming cut 0 bases from V and 7 bases from J; bases unmatched to any gene: 8. CDR3 size: 16 residues. The CDR3 DNA reads as TGTGCCACCAGCAGAGAAAGAACTCAGGGGGTTGAAAAACTGTTTTTT. Its protein product is CATSRERTQGVEKLFF.

The rearrangement links TRBV6-4 to TRBJ1-2; 11 positions match TRBD1. V lost 5 bases to trimming and J lost 8 bases; unmatched junction nucleotides: 7. The CDR3 spans 14 residues. CDR1 MRHNA and CDR2 SNTAGT come from the germline V gene. The CDR3 coding sequence is TGTGCCAGCAGTTCCGGACAGGGGGCTCGGGGCTACACCTTC. Translated, it gives CASSSGQGARGYTF.

This chain uses TRBV12-2 with TRBJ2-1; the DNA was not compared with TRBD2, the D call given in the table. TRBV12-2 counts as a pseudogene. The CDR3 totals 19 residues. As DNA, the CDR3 is TGTGCAAGTCGCTCCCAAAGCGAAGCGGGGGGGAGCTCCTACAATGAGCAGTTCTTC. Amino acids: CASRSQSEAGGSSYNEQFF.

This clone was detected a few times. This chain connects TRBV9 to TRBJ1-3; D unresolved. Germline values: CDR1 SGDLS, CDR2 YYNGEE. The V gene lost 0 bases and the J gene lost 2 bases, with 6 bases spanning the gap. CDR3 length: 14 residues. CDR3 sequence reads: CASSVASTGNTIYF. The DNA for the CDR3 is TGTGCCAGCAGCGTAGCCAGTACTGGAAACACCATATATTTT.

This clone has just one count. The J gene is TRBJ2-7, the V gene TRBV4-3; D is perhaps TRBD2 (7 bases). This CDR3 has 15 amino acids. In germline, CDR1 is LGHNA, CDR2 YSLEER. Trimming pared 4 bases from V and 4 bases from J, leaving 17 bases between. CDR3: CASSPRGGTPYEQYF. The CDR3 DNA follows: TGCGCCAGCAGCCCGAGGGGGGGGACTCCTTACGAGCAGTACTTC.

This clone occurred once. The V gene is TRBV29-1, the J gene TRBJ2-7; TRBD1 agrees at 12 bases. The CDR3 is made up of 14 amino acids. The germline V gene encodes CDR1 SQVTM and CDR2 ANQGSEA. The junction had 4 bases not matched to a gene; V was cut back by 3 bases and J by 4 bases. In nucleotides, the CDR3 is TGCAGCGTTGATGGGGACAGGGGGCTGTACGAGCAGTACTTC. Translating it yields CSVDGDRGLYEQYF.

The chain joins TRBV7-2 to TRBJ1-1; D unresolved. The CDR3 spans 14 residues. The germline gives CDR1 SGHTA, CDR2 FQGNSA. Trimming removed 6 bases at V and 2 bases at J, with 13 bases between. DNA for the CDR3: TGTGCCAGCAGGACCGGCAGGACTAACACTGAAGCTTTCTTT. This sequence encodes CASRTGRTNTEAFF.

The chain uses TRBV7-9 and TRBJ1-5; TRBD1 matches 7 bases. This CDR3 contains 14 residues. Trimming took 4 bases from V and 3 from J; bases not matched to a gene: 3. CDR1 is SEHNR and CDR2 is FQNEAQ in the germline V gene (reference sequence). The CDR3 sequence is CASSSTGNNQPQHF. The CDR3 nucleotides are TGTGCCAGCAGCTCGACAGGGAACAATCAGCCCCAGCATTTT.

The chain carries TRBV7-8 and TRBJ2-7; tentative D call: TRBD1 (5 bases). The CDR3 consists of 14 residues. The V end lost 5 bases, the J end lost 2 bases, and 13 bases lay between the germline ends. Germline CDR1 SGHVS, CDR2 FQNEAQ. The CDR3 sequence: CASSPWTNTYEQYF. The CDR3, as DNA: TGTGCCAGCAGCCCCTGGACAAATACCTACGAGCAGTACTTC.

The V gene is TRBV4-1, the J gene TRBJ1-6; no reliable D call. CDR3 length equals 15 residues. Germline V gene lookup returns CDR1 MGHRA and CDR2 YSYEKL. The germline V and J ends were trimmed by 1 base and 7 bases, with 11 bases remaining between them. The CDR3 coding sequence is TGCGCCAGCAGCCAAGCTCTTTTTTTAAATTCACCCCTCCACTTT. It is translated as CASSQALFLNSPLHF.

The genes are TRBV15 and TRBJ2-7; D perhaps matches TRBD2 (6 bases). Germline V lookup: CDR1 LNHNV, CDR2 YYDKDF (reference sequence). This CDR3 comprises 16 residues. The V gene lost 3 bases and the J gene lost 0 bases, with 15 bases spanning the gap. CDR3 sequence reads: CATSRAGTGRSYEQYF. The DNA of the CDR3 is TGTGCCACCAGCAGGGCAGGGACTGGCCGCTCCTACGAGCAGTACTTC.

For the CDR3, the DNA is TGTGCCACCAGCAGAGGCGGGCCGGAAAAACTGTTTTTT. This codes for CATSRGGPEKLFF. The rearrangement links TRBV15 to TRBJ1-4; D is unclear. The germline V and J ends were trimmed by 1 base and 8 bases, with 8 bases remaining between them. CDR3 length: 13 residues. Germline V lookup: CDR1 LNHNV, CDR2 YYDKDF (reference sequence).

This chain links TRBV18 with TRBJ2-3; 10 bases line up with TRBD2. Per the germline V gene, CDR1 is KGHSH and CDR2 is LQKENI. This CDR3 comprises 15 residues. J gave up 4 bases and V 3 bases, and 4 bases lay outside the gene matches. For the CDR3, the DNA is TGTGCCAGCTCACCTGCCCTAGCGGGGGCAGATACGCAGTATTTT. The encoded protein is CASSPALAGADTQYF.

The chain links TRBV12-5 to TRBJ2-1; TRBD2 aligns across 10 bases. Germline V CDR1 and CDR2: LGHNT, FRNRAP. With V trimmed by 7 bases and J by 0 bases, 12 bases remained unmatched. This CDR3 spans 18 amino acids. CDR3 in amino acids: CASADRLGLADSYNEQFF. The CDR3 DNA reads as TGTGCTAGTGCCGACCGCCTAGGACTAGCGGACTCCTACAATGAGCAGTTCTTC.

This chain links TRBV11-3 with TRBJ2-3; no reliable D call. V gave up 5 bases and J gave up 4 bases, with 13 bases separating them. The CDR3 has 14 residues. Germline V gene lookup returns CDR1 SGHNT and CDR2 YENEEA. DNA for the CDR3: TGTGCCAGCAGCCCGCCGGAGCGACCAGATACGCAGTATTTT. It codes for CASSPPERPDTQYF. The whole variable domain, remainder taken from reference TRBV11-3 and TRBJ2-3, is EAGVVQSPRYKIIEKKQPVAFWCNPISGHNTLYWYLQNLGQGPELLIRYENEEAVDDSQLPKDRFSAERLKGVDSTLKIQPAELGDSAVYLCASSPPERPDTQYFGPGTRLTVL.

In DNA form, the CDR3 reads TGTGCCTGGGGCTTGGACAGCATGAACACTGAAGCTTTCTTT. Encoded protein: CAWGLDSMNTEAFF. The rearrangement joins TRBV30 to TRBJ1-1; TRBD1 is a possible D gene (6 bases). The CDR3 is 14 amino acids. The germline gives CDR1 GTSNPN, CDR2 SVGIG (reference sequence). Trimming took off 5 bases at V and 0 bases at J, with 13 bases between the two ends. The full variable domain, completed using reference TRBV30 and TRBJ1-1, is SQTIHQWPATLVQPVGSPLSLECTVEGTSNPNLYWYRQAAGRGLQLLFYSVGIGQISSEVPQNLSASRPQDRQFILSSKKLLLSDSGFYLCAWGLDSMNTEAFFGQGTRLTVV.